This T cell receptor (beta chain) was sequenced during a study of blood T cell repertoires in COVID-19. For the study at large: The cDNA or gDNA used as material had been derived from T cells, B-cell-depleted T cells, or PBMCs.

From germline, CDR1 is LGHDT and CDR2 YNNKEL (reference sequence). CDR3 length: 13 amino acids. V was pared by 5 bases and J by 9 bases, with 7 bases of the junction left unmatched. In its sample, this clone was seen once. Sequenced by immunoSEQ multiplex PCR; TCRdb stores in-frame clones only, minus some. Of under 350,000 clones in the sample, 70% to 90% are singletons; the top ten hold approximately 11%. Input material: peripheral blood. The receptor's source is a woman in her 70s with acute or convalescent COVID-19. The rearrangement links TRBV3-1 (or the pseudogene TRBV3-2) to TRBJ2-1; TRBD2 aligns across 7 bases. Written as DNA, the CDR3 is TGTGCCAGCAGCGCCCGGGGGGTGGGTGAGCAGTTCTTC. Amino acid sequence: CASSARGVGEQFF.